The present T cell receptor beta chain was sequenced within a study of shared clonotypes between healthy human individuals. On the study more broadly: Per donor, CD8 memory used one plate, CD8 naive used two, CD4 memory used three and CD4 naive used three. Study conclusions and caveats: Generation probability values for non-shared clonotypes were lower than those for clonotypes shared by all four donors. The study generally estimated greater richness for naive than memory subsets.

Of note for this clone: Its antigen is still unknown.

V was pared by 2 bases and J by 5 bases, with 18 bases between. The CDR3 totals 17 residues. Germline CDR1 is MNHEY and CDR2 is SMNVEV (reference sequence). CD45RO negativity and positive selection for CCR7 defined naive CD8 cells, a population that excluded terminally differentiated effector memory CD45RA+ cells. Study donors comprised healthy, HIV-negative adults devoid of recent acute infection or vaccination. The assay was immunoSEQ multiplex PCR, and TCRdb's table has in-frame clones only and misses some. The sample includes hundreds of thousands of clones, about 96% of them seen just once. Sequencing was done on a sample of naive CD8+ T cells sorted from blood. The chain joins TRBV27 to TRBJ2-2, with a tentative D call TRBD2 (7 bases). The TCR originated in a woman in her twenties or thirties in good health. The CDR3 here is CASSLGAGEGRTGELFF. In DNA form, the CDR3 reads TGTGCCAGCAGTTTAGGGGCAGGGGAGGGTCGAACCGGGGAGCTGTTTTTT.